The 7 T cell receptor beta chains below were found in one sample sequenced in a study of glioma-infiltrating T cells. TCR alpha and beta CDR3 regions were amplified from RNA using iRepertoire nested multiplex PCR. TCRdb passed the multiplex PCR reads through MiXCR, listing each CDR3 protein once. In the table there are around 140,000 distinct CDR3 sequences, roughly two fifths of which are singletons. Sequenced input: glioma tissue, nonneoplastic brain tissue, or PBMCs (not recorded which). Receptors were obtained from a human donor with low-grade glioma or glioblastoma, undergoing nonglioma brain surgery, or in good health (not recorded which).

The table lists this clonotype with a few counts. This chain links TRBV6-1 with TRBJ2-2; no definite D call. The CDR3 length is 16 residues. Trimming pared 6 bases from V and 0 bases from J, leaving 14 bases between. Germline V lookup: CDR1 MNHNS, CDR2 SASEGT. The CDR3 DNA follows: TGTGCCAGCAGCAGCAACAGAGCTGCGAACACCGGGGAGCTGTTTTTT. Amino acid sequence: CASSSNRAANTGELFF.

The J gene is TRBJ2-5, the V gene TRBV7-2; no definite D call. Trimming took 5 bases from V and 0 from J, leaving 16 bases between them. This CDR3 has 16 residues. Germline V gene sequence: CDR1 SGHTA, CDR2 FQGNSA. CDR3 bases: TGTGCCAGCAGCACTACGCCCATAGTCCACCAAGAGACCCAGTACTTC. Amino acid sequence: CASSTTPIVHQETQYF. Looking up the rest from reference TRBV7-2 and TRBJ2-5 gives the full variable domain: GAGVSQSPSNKVTEKGKDVELRCDPISGHTALYWYRQSLGQGLEFLIYFQGNSAPDKSGLPSDRFSAERTGGSVSTLTIQRTQQEDSAVYLCASSTTPIVHQETQYFGPGTRLLVL.

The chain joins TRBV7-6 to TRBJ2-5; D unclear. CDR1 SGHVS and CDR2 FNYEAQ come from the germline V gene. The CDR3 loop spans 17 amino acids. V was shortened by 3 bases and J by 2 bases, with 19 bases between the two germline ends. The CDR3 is CASSFLGYERRQETQYF. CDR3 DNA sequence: TGTGCCAGCAGCTTCCTCGGGTACGAGCGACGGCAAGAGACCCAGTACTTC. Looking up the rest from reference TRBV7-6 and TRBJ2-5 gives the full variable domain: GAGVSQSPRYKVTKRGQDVALRCDPISGHVSLYWYRQALGQGPEFLTYFNYEAQQDKSGLPNDRFSAERPEGSISTLTIQRTEQRDSAMYRCASSFLGYERRQETQYFGPGTRLLVL.

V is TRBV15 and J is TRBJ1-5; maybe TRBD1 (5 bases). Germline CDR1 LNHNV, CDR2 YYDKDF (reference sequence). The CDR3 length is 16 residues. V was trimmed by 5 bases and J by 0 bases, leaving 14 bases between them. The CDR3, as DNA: TGTGCCACCAGCGAAGACAGATCGTATAGCAATCAGCCCCAGCATTTT. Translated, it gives CATSEDRSYSNQPQHF. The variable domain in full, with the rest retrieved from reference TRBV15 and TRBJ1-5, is DAMVIQNPRYQVTQFGKPVTLSCSQTLNHNVMYWYQQKSSQAPKLLFHYYDKDFNNEADTPDNFQSRRPNTSFCFLDIRSPGLGDTAMYLCATSEDRSYSNQPQHFGDGTRLSIL.

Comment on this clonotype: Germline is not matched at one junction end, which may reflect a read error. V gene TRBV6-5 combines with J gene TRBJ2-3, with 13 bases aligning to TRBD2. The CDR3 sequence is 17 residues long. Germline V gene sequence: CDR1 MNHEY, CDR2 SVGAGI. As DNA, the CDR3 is TGTGCCAGCAGACCTAGGACTAGCGGGGGCCGCACAGATAAGCAGTATTTT. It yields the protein CASRPRTSGGRTDKQYF.

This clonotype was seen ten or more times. CDR3 protein: CASSLTGDWTEAFF. The CDR3 DNA reads TGTGCCAGCAGTTTGACAGGGGATTGGACTGAAGCTTTCTTT. The chain couples TRBV27 to TRBJ1-1, with 8 nucleotides matching TRBD1. The CDR3 totals 14 residues. Trimming took 3 bases from V and 5 from J; bases not matched to a gene: 5. Germline lookup yields CDR1 MNHEY and CDR2 SMNVEV (reference sequence).

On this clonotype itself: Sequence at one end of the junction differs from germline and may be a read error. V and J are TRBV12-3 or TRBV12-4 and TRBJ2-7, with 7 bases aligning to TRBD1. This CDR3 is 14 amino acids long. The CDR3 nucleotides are TGTGCCAGCAGTTTAGCAGGGGGCTCCTACGGGCAGTACTTC. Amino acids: CASSLAGGSYGQYF.